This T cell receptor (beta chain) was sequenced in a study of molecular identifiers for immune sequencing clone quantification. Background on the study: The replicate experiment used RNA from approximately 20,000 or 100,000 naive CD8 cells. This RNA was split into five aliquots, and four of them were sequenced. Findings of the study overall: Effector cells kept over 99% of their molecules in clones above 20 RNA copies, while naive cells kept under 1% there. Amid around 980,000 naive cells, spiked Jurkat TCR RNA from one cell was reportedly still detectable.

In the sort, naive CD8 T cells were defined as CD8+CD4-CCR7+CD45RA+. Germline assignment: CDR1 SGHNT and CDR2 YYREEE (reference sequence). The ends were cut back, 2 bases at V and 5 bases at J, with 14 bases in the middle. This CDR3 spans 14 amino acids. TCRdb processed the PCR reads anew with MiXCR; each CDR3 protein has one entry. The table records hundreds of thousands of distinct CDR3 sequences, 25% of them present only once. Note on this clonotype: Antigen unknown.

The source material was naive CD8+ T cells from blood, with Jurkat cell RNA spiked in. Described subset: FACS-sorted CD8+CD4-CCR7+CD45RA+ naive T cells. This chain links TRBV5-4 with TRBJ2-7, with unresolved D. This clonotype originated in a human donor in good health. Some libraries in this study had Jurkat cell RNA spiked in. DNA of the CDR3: TGTGCCAGCAGCTTAGCCGGGTCCTATAACGAGCAGTACTTC. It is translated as CASSLAGSYNEQYF. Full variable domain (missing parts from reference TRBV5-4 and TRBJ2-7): ETGVTQSPTHLIKTRGQQVTLRCSSQSGHNTVSWYQQALGQGPQFIFQYYREEENGRGNFPPRFSGLQFPNYSSELNVNALELDDSALYLCASSLAGSYNEQYFGPGTRLTVT.